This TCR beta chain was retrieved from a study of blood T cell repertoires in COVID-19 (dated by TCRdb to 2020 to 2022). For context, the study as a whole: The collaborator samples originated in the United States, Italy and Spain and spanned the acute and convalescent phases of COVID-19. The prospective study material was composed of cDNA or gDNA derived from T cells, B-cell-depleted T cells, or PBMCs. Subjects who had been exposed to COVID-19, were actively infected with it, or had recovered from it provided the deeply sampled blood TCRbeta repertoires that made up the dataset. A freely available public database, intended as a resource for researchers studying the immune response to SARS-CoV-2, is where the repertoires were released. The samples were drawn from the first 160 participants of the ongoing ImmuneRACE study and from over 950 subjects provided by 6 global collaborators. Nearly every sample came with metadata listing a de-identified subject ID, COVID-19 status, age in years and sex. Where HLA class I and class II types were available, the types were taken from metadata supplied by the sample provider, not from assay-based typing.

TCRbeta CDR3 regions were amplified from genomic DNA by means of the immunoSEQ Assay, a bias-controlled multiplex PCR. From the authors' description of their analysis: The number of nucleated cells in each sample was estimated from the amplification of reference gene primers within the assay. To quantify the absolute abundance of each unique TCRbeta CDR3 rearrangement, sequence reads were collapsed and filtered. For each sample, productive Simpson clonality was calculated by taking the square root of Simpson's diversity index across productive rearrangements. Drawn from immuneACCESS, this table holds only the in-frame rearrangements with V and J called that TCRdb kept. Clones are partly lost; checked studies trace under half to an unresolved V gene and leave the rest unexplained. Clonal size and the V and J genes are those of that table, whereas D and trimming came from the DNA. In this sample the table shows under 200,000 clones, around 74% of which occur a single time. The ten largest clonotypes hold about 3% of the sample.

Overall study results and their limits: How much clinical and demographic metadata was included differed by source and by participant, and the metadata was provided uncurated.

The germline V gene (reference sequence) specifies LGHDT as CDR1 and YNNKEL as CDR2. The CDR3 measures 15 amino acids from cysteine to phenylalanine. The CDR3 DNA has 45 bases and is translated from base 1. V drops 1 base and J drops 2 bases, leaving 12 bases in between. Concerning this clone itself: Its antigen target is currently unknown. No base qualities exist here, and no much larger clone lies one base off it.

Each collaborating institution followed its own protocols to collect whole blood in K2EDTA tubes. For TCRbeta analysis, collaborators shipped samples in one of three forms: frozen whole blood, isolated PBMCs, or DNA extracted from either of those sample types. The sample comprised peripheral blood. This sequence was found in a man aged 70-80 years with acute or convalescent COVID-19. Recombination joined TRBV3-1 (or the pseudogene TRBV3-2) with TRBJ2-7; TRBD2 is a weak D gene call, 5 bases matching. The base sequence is TGTGCCAGCAGCCAAGTTCGGACTCTGGCCTACGAGCAGTACTTC. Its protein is CASSQVRTLAYEQYF.